The entry that follows covers one TCR beta chain sequence. The data are from a study of blood T cell repertoires in COVID-19. Study-level information: The samples span acute and convalescent COVID-19 from the United States, Italy and Spain. Sources were T cells, B-cell-depleted T cells, or PBMCs; the material itself was cDNA or gDNA.

As handled by the study authors: The authors estimated nucleated cell counts from reference gene primer amplification. Profiling relied on immunoSEQ multiplex PCR, and the TCRdb table lists in-frame clones only, not all of them. V, J and clone size derive from that table, while D and trimming were established from the DNA sequence. Of 150,000 to 200,000 clones in the sample, 80% to 90% were seen once. The specimen was peripheral blood. This TCR came from a man between 18 and 29 years old who had recovered from COVID-19.

Written as DNA, the CDR3 is TGTGCCATCAGTCCGACAGGGGGTAGTCCAGATACGCAGTATTTT. Protein: CAISPTGGSPDTQYF. This chain links TRBV10-3 with TRBJ2-3; 9 bases are shared with TRBD1. J lost 4 bases, V lost 5 bases, and 7 bases had no gene match. The CDR3 runs to 15 residues. Germline values: CDR1 ENHRY, CDR2 SYGVKD.